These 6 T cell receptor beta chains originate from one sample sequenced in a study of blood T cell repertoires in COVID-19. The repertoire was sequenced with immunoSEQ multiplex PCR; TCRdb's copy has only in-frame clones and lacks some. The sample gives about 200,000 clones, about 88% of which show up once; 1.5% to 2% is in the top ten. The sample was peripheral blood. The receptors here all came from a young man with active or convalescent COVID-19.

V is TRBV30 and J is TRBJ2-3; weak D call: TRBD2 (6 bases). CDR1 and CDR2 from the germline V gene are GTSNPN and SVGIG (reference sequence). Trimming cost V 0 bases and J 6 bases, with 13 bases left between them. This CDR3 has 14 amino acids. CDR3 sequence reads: CAWSVGGTLDTQYF. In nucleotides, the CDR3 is TGTGCCTGGAGTGTTGGAGGGACTCTGGATACGCAGTATTTT. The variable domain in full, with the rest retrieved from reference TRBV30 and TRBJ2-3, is SQTIHQWPATLVQPVGSPLSLECTVEGTSNPNLYWYRQAAGRGLQLLFYSVGIGQISSEVPQNLSASRPQDRQFILSSKKLLLSDSGFYLCAWSVGGTLDTQYFGPGTRLTVL.

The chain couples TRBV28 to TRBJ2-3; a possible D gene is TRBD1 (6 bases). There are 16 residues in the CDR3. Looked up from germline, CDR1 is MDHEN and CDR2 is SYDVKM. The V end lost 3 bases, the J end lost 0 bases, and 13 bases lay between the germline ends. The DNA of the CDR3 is TGTGCCAGCAGTTTGACAGTGACAGGTAGCACAGATACGCAGTATTTT. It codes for CASSLTVTGSTDTQYF.

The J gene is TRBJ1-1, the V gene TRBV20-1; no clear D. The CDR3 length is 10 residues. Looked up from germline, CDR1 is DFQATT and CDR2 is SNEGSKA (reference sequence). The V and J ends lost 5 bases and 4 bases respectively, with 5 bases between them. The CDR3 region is CSAPGTEAFF. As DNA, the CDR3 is TGCAGTGCTCCAGGCACTGAAGCTTTCTTT.

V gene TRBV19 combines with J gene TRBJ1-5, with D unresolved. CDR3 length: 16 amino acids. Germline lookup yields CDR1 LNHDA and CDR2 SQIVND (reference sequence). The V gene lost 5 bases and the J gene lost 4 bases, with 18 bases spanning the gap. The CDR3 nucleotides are TGTGCCAGTAGTTCTACCCGAACGGAGGTAAATCAGCCCCAGCATTTT. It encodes CASSSTRTEVNQPQHF.

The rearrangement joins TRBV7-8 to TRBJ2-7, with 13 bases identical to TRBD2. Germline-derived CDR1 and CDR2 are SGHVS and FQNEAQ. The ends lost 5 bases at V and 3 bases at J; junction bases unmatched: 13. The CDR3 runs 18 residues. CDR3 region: CASSTKVRLAGGLYEQYF. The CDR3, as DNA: TGTGCCAGCAGCACTAAAGTGAGACTAGCGGGAGGACTCTACGAGCAGTACTTC. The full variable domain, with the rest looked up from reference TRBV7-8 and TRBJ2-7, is GAGVSQSPRYKVAKRGQDVALRCDPISGHVSLFWYQQALGQGPEFLTYFQNEAQLDKSGLPSDRFFAERPEGSVSTLKIQRTQQEDSAVYLCASSTKVRLAGGLYEQYFGPGTRLTVT.

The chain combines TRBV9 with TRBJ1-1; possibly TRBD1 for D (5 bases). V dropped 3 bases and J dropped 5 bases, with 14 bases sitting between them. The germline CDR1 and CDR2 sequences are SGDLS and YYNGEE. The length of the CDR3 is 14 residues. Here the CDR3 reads CASSGVGPGTEAFF. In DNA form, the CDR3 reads TGTGCCAGCAGCGGGGTGGGGCCAGGGACTGAAGCTTTCTTT.